The T cell receptor (beta chain) described here comes from a study of blood T cell repertoires in COVID-19. Study details: Acute and convalescent COVID-19 samples came from the United States, Italy and Spain. In each case, the material was cDNA or gDNA derived from T cells, B-cell-depleted T cells, or PBMCs.

The table lists this clone with a count of one. This CDR3 has 16 amino acids. Germline V gives CDR1 SGHTA, CDR2 FQGNSA. The ends were cut back, 4 bases at V and 4 bases at J, with 19 bases in the middle. The authors' processing: It was from reference gene primer amplification that nucleated cell counts were estimated. The assay was immunoSEQ multiplex PCR, and TCRdb's table has in-frame clones only and misses some. Clone size and V and J calls were adopted from that table, with D and trimming inferred from the DNA. This sample has under 75,000 clones, with roughly 81% found just once. Sequenced sample: peripheral blood. The TCR originated in a man older than 75 with acute or convalescent COVID-19. The V gene is TRBV7-2, the J gene TRBJ2-5; weak D call: TRBD2 (6 bases). The DNA of the CDR3 is TGTGCCAGCAGCTGGAGGGTGGGGGAAGGGAGAGAGACCCAGTACTTC. Translating gives CASSWRVGEGRETQYF.